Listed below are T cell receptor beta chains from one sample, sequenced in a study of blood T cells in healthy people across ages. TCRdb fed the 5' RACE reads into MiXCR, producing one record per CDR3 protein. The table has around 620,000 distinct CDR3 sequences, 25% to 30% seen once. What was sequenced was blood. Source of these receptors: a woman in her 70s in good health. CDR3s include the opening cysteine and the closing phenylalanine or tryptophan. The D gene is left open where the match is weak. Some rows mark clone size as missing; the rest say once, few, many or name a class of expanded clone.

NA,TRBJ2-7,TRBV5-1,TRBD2,TGCACCAGCAGCTTGGCAACTGGACTAGCGTTCTACGAGCAGTACTTC,CTSSLATGLAFYEQYF
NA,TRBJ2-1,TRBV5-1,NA,TGCGCCAGCAGCCAACTAGTTATTCACAATGAGCAGTTCTTC,CASSQLVIHNEQFF
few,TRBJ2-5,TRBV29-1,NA,TGCAGCGTTAAAACAGACCAAGAGACCCAGTACTTC,CSVKTDQETQYF
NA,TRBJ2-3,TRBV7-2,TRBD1,TGTGCCAGCAGCTTATGGTCGATGACAGGGCCTGATACGCAGTATTTT,CASSLWSMTGPDTQYF
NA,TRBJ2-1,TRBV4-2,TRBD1,TGTGCCAGCAGCCAAGAAGGGACAGGGCTGAATGAGCAGTTCTTC,CASSQEGTGLNEQFF
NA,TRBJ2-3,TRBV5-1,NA,TGCGCCAGCAGCTTGAACGGGGGTGCCGCAGATACGCAGTATTTT,CASSLNGGAADTQYF
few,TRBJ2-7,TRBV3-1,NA,TGTGCCAGCAGCCAGGGTGTTGCCGAGCAGTACTTC,CASSQGVAEQYF
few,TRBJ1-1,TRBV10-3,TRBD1,TGTGCCATCAGTGAGAGTAGGGGACAGGGAGTGAACACTGAAGCTTTCTTT,CAISESRGQGVNTEAFF
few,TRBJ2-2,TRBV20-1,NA,TGCAGTGCTAGAGATTTGGGCGGGGAGCTGTTTTTT,CSARDLGGELFF
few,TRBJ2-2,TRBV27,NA,TGTGCCAGCAGTTGGTCGGGCCTATTCGCGAACACCGGGGAGCTGTTTTTT,CASSWSGLFANTGELFF
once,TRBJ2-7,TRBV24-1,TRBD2,TGTGCCACCAGTGATCCAGCGGGGTCCTACGAGCAGTACTTC,CATSDPAGSYEQYF
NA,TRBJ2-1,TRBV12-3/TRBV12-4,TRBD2,TGTGCCAGCAGTTTAGCCCAGTGGCGGGAGGAGTACAATGAGCAGTTCTTC,CASSLAQWREEYNEQFF
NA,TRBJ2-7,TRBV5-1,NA,TGCGCCAGCAGCGAGCCAGGGCGGGACGAGCAGTACTTC,CASSEPGRDEQYF
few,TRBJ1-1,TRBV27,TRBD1,TGTGCCAGCAGTCACACAGGGGCGGAGACTGAAGCTTTCTTT,CASSHTGAETEAFF
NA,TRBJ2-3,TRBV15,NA,TGTGCCACCAGCAGAGATCGTCCGGGACAAAGCACAGATACGCAGTATTTT,CATSRDRPGQSTDTQYF
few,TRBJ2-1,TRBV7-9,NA,TGTGCCAGCAACCTGGGAGGGGGCTGGAATGAGCAGTTCTTC,CASNLGGGWNEQFF
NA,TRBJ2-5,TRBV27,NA,TGTGCCAGCAGCATAATGGGGGTAGGAGAGACCCAGTACTTC,CASSIMGVGETQYF
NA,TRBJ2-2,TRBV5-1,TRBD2,TGCGCCAGCAGCTTGGCCCCTAGCGGGGGCCTCACCGGGGAGCTGTTTTTT,CASSLAPSGGLTGELFF
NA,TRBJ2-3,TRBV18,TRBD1,TGTGCCAGCTCCCAGGGGGTGAACACAGATACGCAGTATTTT,CASSQGVNTDTQYF
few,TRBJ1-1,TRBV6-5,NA,TGTGCCAGCAAAAATACAGGGCCCTTCACTGAAGCTTTCTTT,CASKNTGPFTEAFF
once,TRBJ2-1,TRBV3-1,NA,TGTGCCAGCAGTGCGAGCGGTTACAATGAGCAGTTCTTC,CASSASGYNEQFF
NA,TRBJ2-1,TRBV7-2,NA,TGTGCCAGCAGCCAATCTAGCTCCTACAATGAGCAGTTCTTC,CASSQSSSYNEQFF
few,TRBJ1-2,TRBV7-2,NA,TGTGCCAGCAGCTTGGGGGACGGCGCCTATGGCTACACCTTC,CASSLGDGAYGYTF
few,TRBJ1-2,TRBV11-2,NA,TGTGCCAGCAGCTCCTACGAGAGGGGTTATGGCTACACCTTC,CASSSYERGYGYTF
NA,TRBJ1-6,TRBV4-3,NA,TGCGCCAGCAGCCAAGTCAGGTGGAATTCACCCCTCCACTTT,CASSQVRWNSPLHF
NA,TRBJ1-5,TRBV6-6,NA,TGTGCCAGCAGTTTTCTAAATCAGCCCCAGCATTTT,CASSFLNQPQHF
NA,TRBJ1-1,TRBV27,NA,TGTGCCAGCAGCCGAGGGGGATCGAACACTGAAGCTTTCTTT,CASSRGGSNTEAFF
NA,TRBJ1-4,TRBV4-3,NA,TGCGCCAGCAGCCAAGGGACCCGGCGGGGGGAAAAACTGTTTTTT,CASSQGTRRGEKLFF
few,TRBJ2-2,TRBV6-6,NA,TGTGCCAGCAGTTACTCGGAGGGATCCCCCACCGGGGAGCTGTTTTTT,CASSYSEGSPTGELFF
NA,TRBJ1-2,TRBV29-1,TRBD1,TGCAGCGCCCCCCCTACCGGGACAGGGGTTTATGGCTACACCTTC,CSAPPTGTGVYGYTF
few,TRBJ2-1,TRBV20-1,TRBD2,TGCAGTGCTAGTAGGGCTAGCGGGGGTGCCGACAATGAGCAGTTCTTC,CSASRASGGADNEQFF
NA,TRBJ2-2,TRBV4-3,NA,TGCGCCAGCAGCCAAGATTGGGATCTTGAAGGGTTATACACCGGGGAGCTGTTTTTT,CASSQDWDLEGLYTGELFF
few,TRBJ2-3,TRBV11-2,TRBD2,TGTGCCAGCAGCCCCCTCCACGGTAGCGGGGGGTCCGGCACAGATACGCAGTATTTT,CASSPLHGSGGSGTDTQYF
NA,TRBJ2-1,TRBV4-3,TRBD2,TGCGCCAGCAGCCAAGACGCGTGGTGGGAAGGCGGGGGAGCCTACAATGAGCAGTTCTTC,CASSQDAWWEGGGAYNEQFF
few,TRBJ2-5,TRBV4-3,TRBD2,TGCGCCAGCAGCTCAATTAGCGGGGGGGCCCCAGAGACCCAGTACTTC,CASSSISGGAPETQYF
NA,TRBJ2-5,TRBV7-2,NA,TGTGCCAGCAGCCTCGTCGGGGGGCGCAGCATTCCGACCCAGTACTTC,CASSLVGGRSIPTQYF
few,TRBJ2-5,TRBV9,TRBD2,TGTGCCAGCAGCTCCCGGACTAGCACGGAGACCCAGTACTTC,CASSSRTSTETQYF
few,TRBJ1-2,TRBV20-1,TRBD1,TGCAGTGCTGCGGACAGGGGTGATGGCTACACCTTC,CSAADRGDGYTF
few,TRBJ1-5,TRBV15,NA,TGTGCCACCAGCAGAGATATAGGGAGCAATCAGCCCCAGCATTTT,CATSRDIGSNQPQHF
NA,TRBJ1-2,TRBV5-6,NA,TGTGCCAGCAGCCCTGACAATTCCGGCGGCTACACCTTC,CASSPDNSGGYTF
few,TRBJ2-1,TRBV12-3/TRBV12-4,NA,TGTGCCAGCAGGCTGGACAGCCGCAATGAGCAGTTCTTC,CASRLDSRNEQFF
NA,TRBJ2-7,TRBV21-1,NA,TGTGCCAGCAGCAAAGAATCCGGGGCCGAGCAGTACTTC,CASSKESGAEQYF
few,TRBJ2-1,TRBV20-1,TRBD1,TGCAGTGCTCGAAGGCCGACAGGGGGCTCCTACAATGAGCAGTTCTTC,CSARRPTGGSYNEQFF
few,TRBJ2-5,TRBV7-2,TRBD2,TGTGCCAGCAGCCCTAGCGGGGGGCTGGAGACCCAGTACTTC,CASSPSGGLETQYF
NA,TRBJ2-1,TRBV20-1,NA,TGCAGTGCTATTTCCCCACGACAGGACAATGAGCAGTTCTTC,CSAISPRQDNEQFF
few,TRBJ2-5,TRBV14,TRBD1,TGTGCCAGCAGCCAACAACGGGGCAGGGGGTTCCACGAGACCCAGTACTTC,CASSQQRGRGFHETQYF
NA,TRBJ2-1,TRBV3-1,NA,TGTGCCAGCAGCCGGTATCTCTCCTACAATGAGCAGTTCTTC,CASSRYLSYNEQFF
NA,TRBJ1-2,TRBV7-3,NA,TGTGCCAGCAGCCCTTCGGACGGCTATGGCTACACCTTC,CASSPSDGYGYTF
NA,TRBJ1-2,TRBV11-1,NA,TGTGCCAGCAGTTCCGGACAGCCTTATAACTATGGCTACACCTTC,CASSSGQPYNYGYTF
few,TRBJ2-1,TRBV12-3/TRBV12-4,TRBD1,TGTGCCAGCAGTTCCCCAAGAGGACAGGGCACCTACAATGAGCAGTTCTTC,CASSSPRGQGTYNEQFF
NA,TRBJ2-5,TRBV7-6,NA,TGTGCCAGCAGCTTTGGGACCGAGCCCCAGTACTTC,CASSFGTEPQYF
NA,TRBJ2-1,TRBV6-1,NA,TGTGCCAGCAGTGCCCAAGAACACAATGAGCAGTTCTTC,CASSAQEHNEQFF